These 30 T cell receptor beta chains were sequenced from one sample in a study of response to subunit inactivated influenza vaccine. TCRdb re-derived calls from the RT-PCR reads in MiXCR, one entry per CDR3 protein. The table lists 150,000 to 200,000 distinct CDR3 sequences, approximately 12% of them singletons. The specimen comprised CD8+ T cells sorted from PBMCs, sampled around 2 years after vaccination. The receptors here all came from a man aged 50 to 69 who received an inactivated influenza vaccine.

This clonotype appeared a few times. The chain employs TRBV2 and TRBJ2-1, with D possibly being TRBD2 (7 bases). The V gene lost 7 bases and the J gene lost 7 bases, with 20 bases spanning the gap. The CDR3 covers 15 residues. Germline CDR1 is SNHLY and CDR2 is FYNNEI. CDR3 in amino acids: CASIEEGGPWNEQFF. For the CDR3, the DNA is TGTGCCAGCATCGAGGAGGGGGGGCCCTGGAATGAGCAGTTCTTC.

This clonotype was counted at least ten times. The gene calls are TRBV5-1 and TRBJ2-5; 7 bases are a match to TRBD1. Germline-derived CDR1 and CDR2 are SGHRS and YFSETQ. This CDR3 is 15 amino acids long. V dropped 4 bases and J dropped 1; count of bases not matched to a gene: 7. The CDR3 protein is CASSGGTAFQETQYF. CDR3 coding DNA: TGCGCCAGCAGCGGTGGGACAGCTTTCCAAGAGACCCAGTACTTC.

The table lists this clonotype with a few counts. The V gene is TRBV27, the J gene TRBJ2-2, with TRBD2 matching 7 bases. J was trimmed by 4 bases and V by 11 bases; bases with no gene match: 7. Germline-derived CDR1 and CDR2 are MNHEY and SMNVEV (reference sequence). The CDR3 spans 13 residues. The CDR3, as DNA: TGTGCCCCGCAGGGAGGGCCCACCGGGGAGCTGTTTTTT. It yields the protein CAPQGGPTGELFF.

This clonotype was recorded at least ten times. The chain links TRBV27 to TRBJ2-1, with a weak D call TRBD2 (5 bases). V lost 3 bases and J 8 bases, leaving 11 bases between the germline ends. Germline CDR1 MNHEY, CDR2 SMNVEV (reference sequence). The CDR3 is 13 residues long. CDR3 nucleotide sequence: TGTGCCAGCAGTTTGAGGGTTGGGTATGAGCAGTTCTTC. Protein sequence: CASSLRVGYEQFF.

This chain connects TRBV20-1 to TRBJ2-1; the match to TRBD2 covers 8 bases. The CDR3 extends over 15 amino acids. With 3 bases clipped from V and 3 bases from J, the junction kept 7 bases outside the gene matches. Germline CDR1 is DFQATT and CDR2 is SNEGSKA (reference sequence). The CDR3 is CSASWRGAGYNEQFF. CDR3 coding DNA: TGCAGTGCTAGTTGGCGGGGGGCGGGCTACAATGAGCAGTTCTTC.

The J gene is TRBJ2-3, the V gene TRBV14; D gene uncertain. CDR3 length equals 16 residues. V shed 0 bases and J shed 1 base, with 11 bases lying between them. Germline-derived CDR1 and CDR2 are SGHDN and FVKESK. CDR3 sequence reads: CASSQDEWRGTDTQYF. The CDR3 DNA reads as TGTGCCAGCAGCCAAGATGAGTGGCGTGGCACAGATACGCAGTATTTT.

The chain carries TRBV13 and TRBJ2-1, with D tentatively TRBD1 or TRBD2 (5 bases each). Germline V gene data show CDR1 as PRHDT and CDR2 as FYEKMQ (reference sequence). This CDR3 is built from 15 residues. Trimming shortened V by 4 bases and J by 6 bases, and 16 bases separated the two germline ends. The CDR3 nucleotides are TGTGCCAGCAGCTACGGGCAGGGTGGGGGCAATGAGCAGTTCTTC. It codes for CASSYGQGGGNEQFF.

A word on this clonotype: The conserved final phenylalanine or tryptophan is absent from the CDR3, which likely points to a read error. J is TRBJ1-2 and V is TRBV4-2; 7 nucleotides align to TRBD1. There are 15 residues in the CDR3. Germline lookup yields CDR1 LGHNA and CDR2 YNFKEQ. V shed 0 bases and J 4 bases; nucleotides not matched to a gene: 5. The CDR3 sequence is CASSQETGFFYGYTV. DNA of the CDR3: TGTGCCAGCAGCCAAGAGACAGGGTTTTTCTATGGCTACACCGTC.

The CDR3 region has the DNA TGTGCCAGCAGTTTATCGACTAGCGGAGAGGACGGGCAGTTCTTC. Its protein product is CASSLSTSGEDGQFF. The rearrangement joins TRBV27 to TRBJ2-1, with TRBD2 identical over 9 bases. Trimming took 0 bases from V and 12 from J; bases not matched to a gene: 9. Germline V lookup: CDR1 MNHEY, CDR2 SMNVEV (reference sequence). CDR3 size: 15 residues.

This clonotype has at least ten counts. The rearrangement uses TRBV12-3 or TRBV12-4 and TRBJ1-1; no firm D call. The V gene lost 3 bases and the J gene lost 8 bases, with 10 bases spanning the gap. The CDR3 sequence is 12 residues long. CDR3 sequence: CASSLGGPEAFF. The CDR3, as DNA: TGTGCCAGCAGTTTGGGAGGTCCCGAAGCTTTCTTT.

This sequence joins TRBV11-2 and TRBJ2-7, with D perhaps matching TRBD1 (5 bases). CDR3 length equals 13 residues. V dropped 5 bases and J dropped 5 bases, with 13 bases sitting between them. CDR1 is SGHAT, CDR2 FQNNGV, per germline. For the CDR3, the DNA is TGTGCCAGCAGCAACAGGTATGGCGACGAGCAGTACTTC. Translated: CASSNRYGDEQYF.

About this clonotype: The conserved phenylalanine or tryptophan normally closing the CDR3 is absent here, so this likely arose from a read error. The CDR3 here is CSASTLTGSYEQYL. For the CDR3, the DNA is TGCAGTGCTTCAACACTGACAGGTTCCTACGAGCAGTACCTC. V and J are TRBV20-1 and TRBJ2-7; tentatively, D is TRBD1 (6 bases). V was clipped by 5 bases and J by 1 base, with 15 bases between them. The CDR3 covers 14 residues. In germline, CDR1 is DFQATT, CDR2 SNEGSKA (reference sequence).

This clonotype was observed many times. This chain connects TRBV5-1 to TRBJ2-7, with 11 bases lining up with TRBD2. The CDR3 consists of 15 residues. The germline V gene has CDR1 SGHRS and CDR2 YFSETQ. Trimming cost V 3 bases and J 1 base; bases outside gene matches: 3. The CDR3 here is CASSYRLAGSYEQYF. CDR3 nucleotide sequence: TGCGCCAGCAGCTATAGACTAGCGGGGTCCTACGAGCAGTACTTC.

The rearrangement joins TRBV9 to TRBJ1-4; TRBD1 might be the D (6 bases). The germline gives CDR1 SGDLS, CDR2 YYNGEE. There are 15 residues in the CDR3. The germline V and J ends were trimmed by 4 bases and 7 bases, with 17 bases remaining between them. This chain's CDR3 is CASSTGGAVSEKLFF. The CDR3, as DNA: TGTGCCAGCAGCACCGGGGGGGCGGTGAGTGAAAAACTGTTTTTT.

The table lists this clonotype with a few counts. The gene calls are TRBV7-9 and TRBJ2-2; tentative D call: TRBD1 (6 bases). This CDR3 comprises 16 residues. Trimming removed 3 bases from V and 1 base from J, with 12 bases in between. CDR1 and CDR2 (germline): SEHNR, FQNEAQ (reference sequence). This chain's CDR3 is CASSFPRGLNTGELFF. CDR3 in DNA: TGTGCCAGCAGCTTTCCCAGGGGTCTGAACACCGGGGAGCTGTTTTTT.

V is TRBV6-2 or TRBV6-3 and J is TRBJ2-3; D ambiguous. Germline assignment: CDR1 MNHEY and CDR2 SVGEGT. This CDR3 comprises 11 residues. The ends were cut back, 8 bases at V and 4 bases at J, with 7 bases in the middle. The CDR3, as DNA: TGTGCCAGCGAGAATCCAGATACGCAGTATTTT. Its translation is CASENPDTQYF.

This clonotype occurred many times. V gene TRBV12-3 or TRBV12-4 combines with J gene TRBJ2-7, with TRBD1 matching 10 bases. The CDR3 is 14 amino acids. J gave up 4 bases and V 4 bases, and 4 bases lay outside the gene matches. The DNA of the CDR3 is TGTGCCAGCAGTTCCGGGACAGGGGCTTACGAGCAGTACTTC. As protein: CASSSGTGAYEQYF.

This clonotype was found a few times. The chain couples TRBV12-3 or TRBV12-4 to TRBJ2-1; possibly TRBD1 or TRBD2 for D (6 bases each). Deletions cut 1 base from V and 8 bases from J, with 12 bases between. The CDR3 sequence is 14 residues long. This CDR3 reads CASSLGGGRYEQFF. In DNA, the CDR3 is TGTGCCAGCAGTTTAGGAGGGGGGCGGTATGAGCAGTTCTTC.

The rearrangement joins TRBV6-5 to TRBJ1-2; D might be TRBD1 (5 bases). Trimming removed 5 bases at V and 4 bases at J, with 8 bases between. Germline CDR1 and CDR2: MNHEY and SVGAGI. This CDR3 is 12 amino acids long. CDR3 DNA: TGTGCCAGCAGTGCCAGGGTCTATGGCTACACCTTC. Protein sequence: CASSARVYGYTF.

This clonotype was seen many times. The chain uses TRBV6-2 or TRBV6-3 and TRBJ2-4; a possible D gene is TRBD1 (5 bases). Germline V gene sequence: CDR1 MNHEY, CDR2 SVGEGT. The length of the CDR3 is 11 residues. The ends were cut back, 0 bases at V and 11 bases at J, with 5 bases in the middle. The DNA for the CDR3 is TGTGCCAGCAGTTACTCAGGGGTTCAGTACTTC. This gives the protein CASSYSGVQYF.

This clonotype was found a few times. This chain uses TRBV4-2 with TRBJ2-2, with D unresolved. Germline V gene data show CDR1 as LGHNA and CDR2 as YNFKEQ. V lost 1 base and J 6 bases, leaving 9 bases between the germline ends. The CDR3 is made up of 14 amino acids. The CDR3 here is CASSQGFSPGELFF. DNA for the CDR3: TGTGCCAGCAGCCAAGGTTTCTCCCCCGGGGAGCTGTTTTTT.

At least ten counts were recorded for this clonotype. This chain connects TRBV30 to TRBJ2-1; a weak D match, TRBD2 (5 bases). Per the germline V gene, CDR1 is GTSNPN and CDR2 is SVGIG (reference sequence). V was trimmed by 5 bases and J by 4 bases, leaving 6 bases between them. The CDR3 is made up of 11 amino acids. The CDR3 coding sequence is TGTGCCTGGGGGGAGTACAATGAGCAGTTCTTC. It encodes CAWGEYNEQFF.

This clonotype has just a few counts. This CDR3 is CATSRDRGEGRYTQYF. In nucleotides, the CDR3 is TGTGCCACCAGCAGAGATAGGGGGGAGGGCCGATATACGCAGTATTTT. The rearrangement joins TRBV15 to TRBJ2-3, with a possible D match to TRBD2 (7 bases). The CDR3 spans 16 residues. Germline lookup yields CDR1 LNHNV and CDR2 YYDKDF (reference sequence). Trimming shortened V by 0 bases and J by 7 bases, and 17 bases separated the two germline ends.

A few counts support this clonotype. V usage is TRBV4-3 and J usage is TRBJ2-7; D assignment may be TRBD1 or TRBD2 (5 bases each). V lost 4 bases to trimming and J lost 3 bases, with 13 bases between them. The CDR3 totals 14 residues. Germline assignment: CDR1 LGHNA and CDR2 YSLEER. CDR3 sequence: CASSPGWGYYEQYF. CDR3 bases: TGCGCCAGCAGCCCCGGCTGGGGGTACTACGAGCAGTACTTC.

This clonotype was counted only a few times. The genes are TRBV12-3 or TRBV12-4 and TRBJ2-2; weak D call: TRBD2 (5 bases). The CDR3 is made up of 14 amino acids. V lost 6 bases and J 6 bases, leaving 14 bases between the germline ends. CDR3 loop: CASSHTTRAGELFF. The CDR3 nucleotides read TGTGCCAGCAGCCATACCACTAGAGCCGGGGAGCTGTTTTTT.

In this sample, this clonotype turned up many times. The chain joins TRBV2 to TRBJ2-1; the match to TRBD2 covers 8 bases. The CDR3 sequence is 14 residues long. Germline trimming cut 4 bases from V and 6 bases from J; bases unmatched to any gene: 5. Germline values: CDR1 SNHLY, CDR2 FYNNEI. CDR3 nucleotide sequence: TGTGCCAGCAGTGTTTCGGGGGGGCTCAATGAGCAGTTCTTC. This encodes CASSVSGGLNEQFF.

The V and J genes are TRBV9 and TRBJ2-2; TRBD1 matches at 9 bases. CDR3 length equals 15 residues. V shed 4 bases and J 9 bases; nucleotides not matched to a gene: 10. Germline values: CDR1 SGDLS, CDR2 YYNGEE. The CDR3 bases are TGTGCCAGCAGCCATACAGGGGGCCCTACCCGGGAGCTGTTTTTT. This codes for CASSHTGGPTRELFF.

In this sample, this clonotype turned up a few times. The chain joins TRBV12-3 or TRBV12-4 to TRBJ2-2, with TRBD2 matching over 9 bases. The CDR3 has 14 amino acids. V was pared by 4 bases and J by 4 bases, with 1 base of the junction left unmatched. CDR3 coding DNA: TGTGCCAGCAGTTATAGCGGGAGCACCGGGGAGCTGTTTTTT. Translating it yields CASSYSGSTGELFF.

This chain links TRBV6-4 with TRBJ1-1; D might be TRBD1 (5 bases). The V end lost 3 bases, the J end lost 5 bases, and 16 bases lay between the germline ends. Germline values: CDR1 MRHNA, CDR2 SNTAGT. This CDR3 is 15 amino acids long. As DNA, the CDR3 is TGTGCCAGCAGTGAGGGTTTGGGGGAGCGGACTGAAGCTTTCTTT. It codes for CASSEGLGERTEAFF.

This clonotype has ten or more counts. V gene TRBV2 combines with J gene TRBJ2-7; D gene ambiguous. The germline V and J ends were trimmed by 1 base and 2 bases, with 6 bases remaining between them. The CDR3 runs 13 residues. CDR1 and CDR2 (germline): SNHLY, FYNNEI. CDR3 sequence: CASSEGLTYEQYF. CDR3 sequence (DNA): TGTGCCAGCAGTGAAGGGCTGACCTACGAGCAGTACTTC.